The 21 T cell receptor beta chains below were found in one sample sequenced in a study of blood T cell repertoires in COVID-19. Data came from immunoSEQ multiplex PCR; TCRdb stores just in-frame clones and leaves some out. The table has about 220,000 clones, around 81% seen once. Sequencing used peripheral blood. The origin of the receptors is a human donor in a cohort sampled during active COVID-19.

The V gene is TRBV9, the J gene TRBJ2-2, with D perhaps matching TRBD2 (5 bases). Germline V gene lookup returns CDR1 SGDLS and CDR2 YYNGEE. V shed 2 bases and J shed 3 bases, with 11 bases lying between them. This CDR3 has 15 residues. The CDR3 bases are TGTGCCAGCAGCGTGTCGGGCGGGTACACCGGGGAGCTGTTTTTT. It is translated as CASSVSGGYTGELFF.

CDR3 region: CASSLGQGSDEQFF. CDR3 nucleotide sequence: TGTGCCAGCAGTTTGGGACAGGGATCTGATGAGCAGTTCTTC. This rearrangement joins TRBV6-5 to TRBJ2-1; TRBD1 aligns across 9 bases. V was clipped by 4 bases and J by 8 bases; unmatched bases: 6. This CDR3 comprises 14 residues. Germline CDR1 and CDR2: MNHEY and SVGAGI.

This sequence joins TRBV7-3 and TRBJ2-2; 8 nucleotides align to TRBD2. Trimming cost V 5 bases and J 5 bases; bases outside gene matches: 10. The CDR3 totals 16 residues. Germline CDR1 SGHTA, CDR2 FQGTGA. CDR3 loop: CASSARSGASTGELFF. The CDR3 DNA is TGTGCCAGCAGCGCCCGTAGCGGGGCCTCGACCGGGGAGCTGTTTTTT.

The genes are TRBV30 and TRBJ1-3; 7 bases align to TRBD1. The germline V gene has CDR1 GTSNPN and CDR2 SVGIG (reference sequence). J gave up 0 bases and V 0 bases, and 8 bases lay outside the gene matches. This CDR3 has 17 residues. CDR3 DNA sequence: TGTGCCTGGAGTGTCCGGACAGGTTCCTTCTCTGGAAACACCATATATTTT. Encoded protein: CAWSVRTGSFSGNTIYF. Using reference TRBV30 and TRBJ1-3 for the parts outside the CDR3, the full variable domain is SQTIHQWPATLVQPVGSPLSLECTVEGTSNPNLYWYRQAAGRGLQLLFYSVGIGQISSEVPQNLSASRPQDRQFILSSKKLLLSDSGFYLCAWSVRTGSFSGNTIYFGEGSWLTVV.

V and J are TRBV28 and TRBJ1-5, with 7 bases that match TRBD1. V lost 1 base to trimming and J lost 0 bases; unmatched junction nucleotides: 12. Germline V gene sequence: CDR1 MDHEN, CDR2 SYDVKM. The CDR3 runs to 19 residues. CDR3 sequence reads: CASSLFRGQTFTSNQPQHF. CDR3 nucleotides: TGTGCCAGCAGTTTATTTAGGGGACAGACGTTTACTAGCAATCAGCCCCAGCATTTT.

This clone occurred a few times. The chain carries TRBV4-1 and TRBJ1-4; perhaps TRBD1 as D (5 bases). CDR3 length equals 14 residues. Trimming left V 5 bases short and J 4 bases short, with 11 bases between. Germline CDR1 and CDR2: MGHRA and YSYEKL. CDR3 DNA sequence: TGCGCCAGCAGCTGGACAACGATTAATGAAAAACTGTTTTTT. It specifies CASSWTTINEKLFF.

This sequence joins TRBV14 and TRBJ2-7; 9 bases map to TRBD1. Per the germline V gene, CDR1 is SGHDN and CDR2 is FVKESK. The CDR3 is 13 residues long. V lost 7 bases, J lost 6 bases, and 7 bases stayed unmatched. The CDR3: CASTWDREGEQYF. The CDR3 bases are TGTGCCAGCACCTGGGACAGGGAAGGCGAGCAGTACTTC.

The CDR3 reads CASKTEGMGEAFF. The DNA for the CDR3 is TGTGCCAGCAAAACAGAGGGCATGGGTGAAGCTTTCTTT. The V gene is TRBV7-2, the J gene TRBJ1-1, with unresolved D. The germline V gene encodes CDR1 SGHTA and CDR2 FQGNSA. V was trimmed by 7 bases and J by 7 bases, leaving 16 bases between them. This CDR3 contains 13 residues.

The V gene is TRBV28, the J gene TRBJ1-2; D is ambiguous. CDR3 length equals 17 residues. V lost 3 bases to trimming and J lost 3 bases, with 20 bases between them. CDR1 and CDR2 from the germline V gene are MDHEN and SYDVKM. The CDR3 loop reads CASSLPGALMGHYGYTF. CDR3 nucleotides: TGTGCCAGCAGTTTGCCGGGAGCATTAATGGGTCACTATGGCTACACCTTC.

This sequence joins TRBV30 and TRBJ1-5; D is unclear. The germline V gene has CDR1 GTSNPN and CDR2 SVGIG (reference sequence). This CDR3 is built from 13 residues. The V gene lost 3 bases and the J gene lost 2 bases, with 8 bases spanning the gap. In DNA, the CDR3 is TGTGCCTGGAGCGGACTGGGCAATCAGCCCCAGCATTTT. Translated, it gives CAWSGLGNQPQHF. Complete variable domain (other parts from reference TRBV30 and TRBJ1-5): SQTIHQWPATLVQPVGSPLSLECTVEGTSNPNLYWYRQAAGRGLQLLFYSVGIGQISSEVPQNLSASRPQDRQFILSSKKLLLSDSGFYLCAWSGLGNQPQHFGDGTRLSIL.

DNA of the CDR3: TGTGCCAGCTCACCTCAACCCGGAGGTGACACTGAAGCTTTCTTT. It is translated as CASSPQPGGDTEAFF. The genes are TRBV18 and TRBJ1-1; D remains unclear. V dropped 3 bases and J dropped 3 bases, with 14 bases sitting between them. Per germline, CDR1 KGHSH and CDR2 LQKENI. The CDR3 runs 15 residues.

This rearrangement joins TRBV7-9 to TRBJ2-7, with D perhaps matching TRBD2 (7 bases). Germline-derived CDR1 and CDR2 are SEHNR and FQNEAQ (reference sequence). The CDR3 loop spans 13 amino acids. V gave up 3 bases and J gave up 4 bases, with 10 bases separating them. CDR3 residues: CASSFAGAYEQYF. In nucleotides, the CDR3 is TGTGCCAGCAGCTTCGCGGGGGCTTACGAGCAGTACTTC.

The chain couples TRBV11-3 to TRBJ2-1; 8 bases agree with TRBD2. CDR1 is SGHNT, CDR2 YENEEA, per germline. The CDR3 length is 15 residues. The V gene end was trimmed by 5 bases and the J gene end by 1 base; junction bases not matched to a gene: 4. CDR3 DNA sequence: TGTGCCAGCAGCCCCTTAGCGGGATCCTACAATGAGCAGTTCTTC. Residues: CASSPLAGSYNEQFF.

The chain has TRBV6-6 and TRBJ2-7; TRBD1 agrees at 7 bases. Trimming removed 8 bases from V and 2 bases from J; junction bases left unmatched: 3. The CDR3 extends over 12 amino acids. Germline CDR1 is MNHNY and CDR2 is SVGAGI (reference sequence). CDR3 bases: TGTGCCAGCCGGGACAGCCCCTACGAGCAGTACTTC. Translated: CASRDSPYEQYF.

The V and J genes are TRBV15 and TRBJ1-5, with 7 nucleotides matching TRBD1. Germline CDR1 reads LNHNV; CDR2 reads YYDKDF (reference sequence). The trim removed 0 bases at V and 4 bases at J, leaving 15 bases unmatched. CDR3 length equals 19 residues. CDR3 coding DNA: TGTGCCACCAGCAGAGACACAACTTCAGCCGGGACAGATAATCAGCCCCAGCATTTT. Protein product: CATSRDTTSAGTDNQPQHF.

The CDR3 DNA is TGTGCCAGCAGTGAAGTCACGTCGGACACCATATATTTT. This gives the protein CASSEVTSDTIYF. The chain is built from TRBV6-1 and TRBJ1-3; D gene uncertain. The CDR3 runs 13 residues. Germline CDR1 MNHNS, CDR2 SASEGT. Trimming cost V 1 base and J 8 bases, with 9 bases left between them.

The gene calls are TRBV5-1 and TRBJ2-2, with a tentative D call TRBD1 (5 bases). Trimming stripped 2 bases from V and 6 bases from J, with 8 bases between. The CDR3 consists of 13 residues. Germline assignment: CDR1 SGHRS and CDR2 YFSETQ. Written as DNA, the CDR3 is TGCGCCAGCAGCTTCCAGGGATCCGGGGAGCTGTTTTTT. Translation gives CASSFQGSGELFF.

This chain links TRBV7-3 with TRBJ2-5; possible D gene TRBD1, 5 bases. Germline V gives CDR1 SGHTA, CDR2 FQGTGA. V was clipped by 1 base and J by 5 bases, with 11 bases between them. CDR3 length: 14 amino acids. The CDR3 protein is CASSLNQGQETQYF. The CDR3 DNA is TGTGCCAGCAGCTTAAACCAGGGTCAGGAGACCCAGTACTTC.

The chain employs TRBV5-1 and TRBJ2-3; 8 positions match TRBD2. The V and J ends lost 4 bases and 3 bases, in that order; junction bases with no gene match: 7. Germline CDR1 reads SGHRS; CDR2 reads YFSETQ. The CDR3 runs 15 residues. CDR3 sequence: CASSGGASGTDTQYF. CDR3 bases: TGCGCCAGCAGCGGGGGGGCTAGCGGGACAGATACGCAGTATTTT.

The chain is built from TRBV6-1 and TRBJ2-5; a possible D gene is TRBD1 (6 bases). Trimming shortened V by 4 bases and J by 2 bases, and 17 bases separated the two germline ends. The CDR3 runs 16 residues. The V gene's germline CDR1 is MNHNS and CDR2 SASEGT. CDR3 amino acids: CASSVLWRTEQETQYF. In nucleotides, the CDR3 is TGTGCCAGCAGTGTACTTTGGCGGACAGAACAAGAGACCCAGTACTTC.

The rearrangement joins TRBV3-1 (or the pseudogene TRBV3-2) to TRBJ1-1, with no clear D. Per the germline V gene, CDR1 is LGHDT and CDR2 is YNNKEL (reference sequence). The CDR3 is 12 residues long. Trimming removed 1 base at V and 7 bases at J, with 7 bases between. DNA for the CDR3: TGTGCCAGCAGCCAAGTTTTCAGTGAAGCTTTCTTT. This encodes CASSQVFSEAFF.